This TCR beta chain was sequenced in a study of blood T cell repertoires in COVID-19. There are 14 residues in the CDR3. V trimming: 8 bases; J trimming: 7 bases; junction bases outside the gene matches: 8. Per the germline V gene, CDR1 is MGHDK and CDR2 is SYGVNS. Assay used: immunoSEQ multiplex PCR; TCRdb lists only in-frame clones, some missing. Among approximately 280,000 clones, roughly 80% were seen once, and the ten largest hold more than 1.4%. The J gene is TRBJ1-6, the V gene TRBV25-1; 7 bases agree with TRBD1. The clonotype originates from a human donor with COVID-19, enrolled during active disease. The donor label of this sample is uncertain. The sequencing input was peripheral blood. The CDR3 spells CASGRDRINSPLHF. The CDR3 DNA follows: TGTGCCAGCGGTCGGGACAGAATCAATTCACCCCTCCACTTT.